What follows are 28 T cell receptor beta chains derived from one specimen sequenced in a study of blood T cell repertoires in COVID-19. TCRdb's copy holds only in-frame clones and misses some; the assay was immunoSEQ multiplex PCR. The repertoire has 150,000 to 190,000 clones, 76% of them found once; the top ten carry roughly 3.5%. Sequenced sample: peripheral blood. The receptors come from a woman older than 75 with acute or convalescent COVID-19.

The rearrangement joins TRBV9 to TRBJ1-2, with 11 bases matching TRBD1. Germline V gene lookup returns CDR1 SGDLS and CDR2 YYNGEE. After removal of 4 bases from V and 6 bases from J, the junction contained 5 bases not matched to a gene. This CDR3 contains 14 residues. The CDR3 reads CASSTGQGAHGYTF. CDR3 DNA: TGTGCCAGCAGCACCGGACAGGGGGCACATGGCTACACCTTC.

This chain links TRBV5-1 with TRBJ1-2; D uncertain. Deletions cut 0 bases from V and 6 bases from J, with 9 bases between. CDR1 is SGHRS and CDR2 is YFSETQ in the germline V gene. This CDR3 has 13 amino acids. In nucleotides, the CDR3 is TGCGCCAGCAGCTTGGAACCCGCGGATGGCTACACCTTC. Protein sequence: CASSLEPADGYTF.

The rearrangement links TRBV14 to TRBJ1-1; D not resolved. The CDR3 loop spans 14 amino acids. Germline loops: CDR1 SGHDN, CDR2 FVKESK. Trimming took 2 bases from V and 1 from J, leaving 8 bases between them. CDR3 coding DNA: TGTGCCAGCAGCCAACAGATTCAGAACACTGAAGCTTTCTTT. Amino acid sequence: CASSQQIQNTEAFF. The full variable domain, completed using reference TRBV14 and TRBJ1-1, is EAGVTQFPSHSVIEKGQTVTLRCDPISGHDNLYWYRRVMGKEIKFLLHFVKESKQDESGMPNNRFLAERTGGTYSTLKVQPAELEDSGVYFCASSQQIQNTEAFFGQGTRLTVV.

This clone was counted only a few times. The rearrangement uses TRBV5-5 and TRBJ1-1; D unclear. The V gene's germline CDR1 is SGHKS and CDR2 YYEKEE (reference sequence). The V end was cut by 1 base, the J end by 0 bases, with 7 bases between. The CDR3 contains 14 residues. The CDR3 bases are TGTGCCAGCAGCTTGCTGTATATGAACACTGAAGCTTTCTTT. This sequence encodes CASSLLYMNTEAFF. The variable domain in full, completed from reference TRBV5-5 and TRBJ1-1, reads DAGVTQSPTHLIKTRGQQVTLRCSPISGHKSVSWYQQVLGQGPQFIFQYYEKEERGRGNFPDRFSARQFPNYSSELNVNALLLGDSALYLCASSLLYMNTEAFFGQGTRLTVV.

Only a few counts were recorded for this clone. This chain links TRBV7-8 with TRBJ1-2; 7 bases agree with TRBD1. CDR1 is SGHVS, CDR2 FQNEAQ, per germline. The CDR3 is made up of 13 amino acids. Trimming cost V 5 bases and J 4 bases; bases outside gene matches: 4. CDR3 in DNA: TGTGCCAGCAGCGACCGGGACAGCTATGGCTACACCTTC. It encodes CASSDRDSYGYTF.

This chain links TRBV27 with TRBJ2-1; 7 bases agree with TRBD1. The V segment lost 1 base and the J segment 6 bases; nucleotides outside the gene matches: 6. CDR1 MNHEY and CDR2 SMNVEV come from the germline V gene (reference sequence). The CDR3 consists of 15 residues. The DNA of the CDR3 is TGTGCCAGCAGTTTATATTGGGACAGAGTCAATGAGCAGTTCTTC. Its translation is CASSLYWDRVNEQFF.

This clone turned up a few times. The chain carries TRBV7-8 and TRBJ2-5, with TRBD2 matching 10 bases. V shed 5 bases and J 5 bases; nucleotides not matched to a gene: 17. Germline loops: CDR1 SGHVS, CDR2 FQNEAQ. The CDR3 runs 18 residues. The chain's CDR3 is CASSPYHGGAGGPETQYF. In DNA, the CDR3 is TGTGCCAGCAGCCCCTACCATGGAGGAGCGGGGGGGCCCGAGACCCAGTACTTC.

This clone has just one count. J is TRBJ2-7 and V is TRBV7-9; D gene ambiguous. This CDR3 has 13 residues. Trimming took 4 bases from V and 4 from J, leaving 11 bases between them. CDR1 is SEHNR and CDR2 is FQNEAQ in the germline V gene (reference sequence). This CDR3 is CASSSTSIYEQYF. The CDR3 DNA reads TGTGCCAGCAGCTCAACTTCAATATACGAGCAGTACTTC.

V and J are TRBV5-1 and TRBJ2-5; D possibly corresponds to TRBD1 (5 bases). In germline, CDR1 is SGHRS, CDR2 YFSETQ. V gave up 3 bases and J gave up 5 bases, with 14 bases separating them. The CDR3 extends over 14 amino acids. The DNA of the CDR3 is TGCGCCAGCAGCTCCGTCAGGGCCAGGGAGACCCAGTACTTC. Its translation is CASSSVRARETQYF.

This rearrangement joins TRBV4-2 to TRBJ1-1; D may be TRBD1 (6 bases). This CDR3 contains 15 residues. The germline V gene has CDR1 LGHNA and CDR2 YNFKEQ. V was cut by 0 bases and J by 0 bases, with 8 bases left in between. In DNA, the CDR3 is TGTGCCAGCAGCCAAGAACCAGGGGTGAACACTGAAGCTTTCTTT. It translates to CASSQEPGVNTEAFF.

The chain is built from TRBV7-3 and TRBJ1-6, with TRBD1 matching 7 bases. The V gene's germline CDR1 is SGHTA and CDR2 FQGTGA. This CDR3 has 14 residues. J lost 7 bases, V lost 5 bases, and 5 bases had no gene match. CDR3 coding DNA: TGTGCCAGCAGCACCGGGACAGCCAATTCACCCCTCCACTTT. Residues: CASSTGTANSPLHF.

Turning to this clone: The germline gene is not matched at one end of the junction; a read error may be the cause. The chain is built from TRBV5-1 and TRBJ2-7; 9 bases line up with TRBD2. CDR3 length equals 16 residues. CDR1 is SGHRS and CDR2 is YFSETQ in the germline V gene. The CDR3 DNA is TGCGCCAGCAGACACGATACCGGGACTAGCTCCCACGAGCAGTACTTC. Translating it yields CASRHDTGTSSHEQYF.

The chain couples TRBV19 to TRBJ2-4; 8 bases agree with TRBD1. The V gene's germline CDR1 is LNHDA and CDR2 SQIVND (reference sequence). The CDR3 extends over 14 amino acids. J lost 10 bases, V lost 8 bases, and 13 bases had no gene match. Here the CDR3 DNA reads TGTGCCAGTGGAGGGGGACAGGATAAAGTAATTCAGTACTTC. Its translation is CASGGGQDKVIQYF.

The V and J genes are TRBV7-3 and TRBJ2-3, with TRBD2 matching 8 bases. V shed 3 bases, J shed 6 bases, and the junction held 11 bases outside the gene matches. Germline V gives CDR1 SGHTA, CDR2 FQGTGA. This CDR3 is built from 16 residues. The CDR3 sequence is CASSFSGGALLDTQYF. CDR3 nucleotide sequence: TGTGCCAGCAGCTTTTCCGGGGGGGCTTTATTGGATACGCAGTATTTT.

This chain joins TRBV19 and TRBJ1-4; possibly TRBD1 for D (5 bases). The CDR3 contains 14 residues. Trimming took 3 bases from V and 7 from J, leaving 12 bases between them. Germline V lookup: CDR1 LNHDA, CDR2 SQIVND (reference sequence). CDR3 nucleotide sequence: TGTGCCAGTAGTATTGGCAGGGCGGCTGAAAAACTGTTTTTT. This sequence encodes CASSIGRAAEKLFF.

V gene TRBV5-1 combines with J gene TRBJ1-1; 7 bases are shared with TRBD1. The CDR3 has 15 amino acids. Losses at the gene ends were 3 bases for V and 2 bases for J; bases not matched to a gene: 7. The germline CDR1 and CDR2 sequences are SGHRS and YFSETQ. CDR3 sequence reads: CASSWDSSVNTEAFF. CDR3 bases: TGCGCCAGCAGCTGGGACAGTTCGGTCAACACTGAAGCTTTCTTT.

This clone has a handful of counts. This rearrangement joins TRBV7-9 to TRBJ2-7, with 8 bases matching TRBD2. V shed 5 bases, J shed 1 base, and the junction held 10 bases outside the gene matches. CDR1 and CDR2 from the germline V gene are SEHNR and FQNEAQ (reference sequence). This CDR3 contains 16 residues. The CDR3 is CASSASGGPPSYEQYF. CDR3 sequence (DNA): TGTGCCAGCAGCGCCAGCGGGGGCCCTCCTTCCTACGAGCAGTACTTC. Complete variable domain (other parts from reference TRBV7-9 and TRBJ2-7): DTGVSQNPRHKITKRGQNVTFRCDPISEHNRLYWYRQTLGQGPEFLTYFQNEAQLEKSRLLSDRFSAERPKGSFSTLEIQRTEQGDSAMYLCASSASGGPPSYEQYFGPGTRLTVT.

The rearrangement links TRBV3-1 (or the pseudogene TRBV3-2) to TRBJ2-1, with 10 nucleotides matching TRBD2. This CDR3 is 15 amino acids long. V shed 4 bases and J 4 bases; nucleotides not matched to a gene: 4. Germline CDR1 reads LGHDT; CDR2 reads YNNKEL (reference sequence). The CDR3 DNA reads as TGTGCCAGCAGCCTAAGCGGGGGGGGATACAATGAGCAGTTCTTC. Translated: CASSLSGGGYNEQFF.

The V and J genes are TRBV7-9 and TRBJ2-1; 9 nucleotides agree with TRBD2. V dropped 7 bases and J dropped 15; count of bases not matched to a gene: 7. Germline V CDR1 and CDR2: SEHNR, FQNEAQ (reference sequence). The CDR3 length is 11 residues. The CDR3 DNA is TGTGCCAGCACCCCCGGGCGGGAGGGGTTCTTC. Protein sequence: CASTPGREGFF. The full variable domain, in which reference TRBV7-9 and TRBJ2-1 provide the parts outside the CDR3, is DTGVSQNPRHKITKRGQNVTFRCDPISEHNRLYWYRQTLGQGPEFLTYFQNEAQLEKSRLLSDRFSAERPKGSFSTLEIQRTEQGDSAMYLCASTPGREGFFGPGTRLTVL.

The CDR3 bases are TGTGCCAGCAGTTACTCACCAGGCGGAGGCAATGAGCAGTTCTTC. Amino acids: CASSYSPGGGNEQFF. This rearrangement joins TRBV6-5 to TRBJ2-1; possibly TRBD2 for D (5 bases). The V end lost 0 bases, the J end lost 6 bases, and 12 bases lay between the germline ends. CDR1 and CDR2 (germline): MNHEY, SVGAGI. This CDR3 comprises 15 residues.

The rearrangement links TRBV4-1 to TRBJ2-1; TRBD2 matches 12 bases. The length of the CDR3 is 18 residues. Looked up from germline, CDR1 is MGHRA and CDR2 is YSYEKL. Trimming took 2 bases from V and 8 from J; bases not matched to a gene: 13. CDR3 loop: CASSQTTETSGRSYEQFF. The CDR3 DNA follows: TGCGCCAGCAGCCAAACAACCGAGACTAGCGGGAGATCATATGAGCAGTTCTTC.

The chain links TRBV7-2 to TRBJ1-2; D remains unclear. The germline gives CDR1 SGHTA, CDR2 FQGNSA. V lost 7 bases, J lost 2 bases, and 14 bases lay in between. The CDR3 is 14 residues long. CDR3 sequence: CASTPTSRNYGYTF. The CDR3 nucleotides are TGTGCCAGCACCCCGACATCCCGAAACTATGGCTACACCTTC.

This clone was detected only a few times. CDR3 nucleotide sequence: TGTGCCAGCAGCCCGACAGGGGGGGATCCACCCCTCCACTTT. Its translation is CASSPTGGDPPLHF. The gene calls are TRBV7-9 and TRBJ1-6, with 9 positions matching TRBD1. Germline V gene data show CDR1 as SEHNR and CDR2 as FQNEAQ (reference sequence). The CDR3 runs 14 residues. J lost 11 bases, V lost 5 bases, and 7 bases had no gene match.

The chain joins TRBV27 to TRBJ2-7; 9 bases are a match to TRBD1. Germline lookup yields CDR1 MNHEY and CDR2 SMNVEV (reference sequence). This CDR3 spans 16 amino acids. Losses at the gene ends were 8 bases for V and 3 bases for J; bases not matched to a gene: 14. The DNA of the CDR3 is TGTGCCAGCCTGGGGAGCTCCAAGACAGGGGGCTACGAGCAGTACTTC. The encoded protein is CASLGSSKTGGYEQYF.

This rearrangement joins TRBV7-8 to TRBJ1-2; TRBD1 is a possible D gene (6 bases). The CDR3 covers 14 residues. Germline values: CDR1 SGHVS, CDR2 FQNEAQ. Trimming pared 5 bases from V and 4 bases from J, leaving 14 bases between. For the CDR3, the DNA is TGTGCCAGCAGCCCAGGGGTTGGTAGCTATGGCTACACCTTC. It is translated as CASSPGVGSYGYTF.

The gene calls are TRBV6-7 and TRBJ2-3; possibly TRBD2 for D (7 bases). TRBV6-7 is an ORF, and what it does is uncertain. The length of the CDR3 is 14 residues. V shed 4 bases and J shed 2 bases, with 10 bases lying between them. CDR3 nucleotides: TGTGCCAGCAGTTGGGGGGGGGCCACAGATACGCAGTATTTT. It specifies CASSWGGATDTQYF.

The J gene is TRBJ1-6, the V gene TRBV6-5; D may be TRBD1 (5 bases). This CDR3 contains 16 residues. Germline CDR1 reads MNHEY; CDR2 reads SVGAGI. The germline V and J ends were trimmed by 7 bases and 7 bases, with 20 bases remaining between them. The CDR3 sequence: CASTSSGLRGNSPLHF. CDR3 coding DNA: TGTGCCAGCACTTCCTCGGGACTTCGGGGAAATTCACCCCTCCACTTT.

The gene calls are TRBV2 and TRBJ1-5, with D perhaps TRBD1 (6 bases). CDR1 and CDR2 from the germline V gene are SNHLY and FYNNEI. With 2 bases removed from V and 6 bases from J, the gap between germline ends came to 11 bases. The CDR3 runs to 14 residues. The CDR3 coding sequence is TGTGCCAGCAGTGAATCAGGGGCGGGTCAGCCCCAGCATTTT. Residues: CASSESGAGQPQHF.